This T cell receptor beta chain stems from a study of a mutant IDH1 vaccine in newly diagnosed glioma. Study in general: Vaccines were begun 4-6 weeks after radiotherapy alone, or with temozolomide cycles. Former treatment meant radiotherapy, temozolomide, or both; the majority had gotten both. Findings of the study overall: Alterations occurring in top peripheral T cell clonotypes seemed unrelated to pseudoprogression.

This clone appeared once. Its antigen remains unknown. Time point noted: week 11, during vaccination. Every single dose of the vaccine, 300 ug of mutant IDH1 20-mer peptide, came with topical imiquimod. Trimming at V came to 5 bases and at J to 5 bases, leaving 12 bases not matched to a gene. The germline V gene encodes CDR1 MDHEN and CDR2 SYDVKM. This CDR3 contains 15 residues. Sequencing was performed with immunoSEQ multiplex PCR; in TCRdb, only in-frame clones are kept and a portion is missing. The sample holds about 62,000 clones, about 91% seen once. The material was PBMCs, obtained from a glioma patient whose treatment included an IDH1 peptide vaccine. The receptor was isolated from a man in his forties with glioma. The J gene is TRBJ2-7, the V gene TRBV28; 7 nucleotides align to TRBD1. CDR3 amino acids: CASSPWTGSIHEQYF. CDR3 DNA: TGTGCCAGCAGTCCCTGGACAGGTAGCATACACGAGCAGTACTTC. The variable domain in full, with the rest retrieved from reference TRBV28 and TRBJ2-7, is DVKVTQSSRYLVKRTGEKVFLECVQDMDHENMFWYRQDPGLGLRLIYFSYDVKMKEKGDIPEGYSVSREKKERFSLILESASTNQTSMYLCASSPWTGSIHEQYFGPGTRLTVT.